This TCR beta chain was observed in a study of blood T cell repertoires in COVID-19. Study-level background: From T cells, B-cell-depleted T cells, or PBMCs came the material, which was cDNA or gDNA.

V was trimmed by 3 bases and J by 2 bases, leaving 17 bases between them. The CDR3 has 17 amino acids. The V gene's germline CDR1 is SGHVS and CDR2 FQNEAQ. The table came from immunoSEQ multiplex PCR; TCRdb's copy has only in-frame clones and leaves some out. This sample has around 100,000 clones; around 80% occur once, and the top ten carry about 0.8%. The sequencing input was peripheral blood. This TCR was recovered from a woman aged 70-85 years with acute or convalescent COVID-19. The chain combines TRBV7-8 with TRBJ1-5; D possibly corresponds to TRBD1 (5 bases). Here the CDR3 DNA reads TGTGCCAGCAGCTTCGAGGGTCGGGGGTTTGGCAATCAGCCCCAGCATTTT. Protein product: CASSFEGRGFGNQPQHF.